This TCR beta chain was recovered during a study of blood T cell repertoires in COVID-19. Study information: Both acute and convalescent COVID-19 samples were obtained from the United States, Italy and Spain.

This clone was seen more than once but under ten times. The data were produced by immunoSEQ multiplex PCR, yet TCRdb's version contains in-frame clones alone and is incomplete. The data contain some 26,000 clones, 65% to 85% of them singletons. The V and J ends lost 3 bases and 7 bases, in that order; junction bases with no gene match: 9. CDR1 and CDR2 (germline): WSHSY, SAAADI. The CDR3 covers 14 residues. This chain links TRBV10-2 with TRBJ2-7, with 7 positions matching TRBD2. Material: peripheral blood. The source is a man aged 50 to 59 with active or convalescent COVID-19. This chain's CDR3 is CASSDPTTGGEQYF. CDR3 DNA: TGCGCCAGCAGTGACCCTACCACGGGGGGTGAGCAGTACTTC.